The next 6 T cell receptor beta chains were all read from a single sample in a study of T-cell memory formation after mild COVID-19. TCRdb re-called the 5' RACE reads with MiXCR, one entry per CDR3 protein. The sample consists of some 45,000 distinct CDR3 sequences, 25% to 35% of them appearing once. Sequenced sample: PBMCs or a T cell subset sorted from them (not recorded which). The receptors were sampled from a man in his late teens or twenties who had mild COVID-19 (a few samples of this study predate the infection). Cell type and time point are not known.

This clonotype was observed a few times. The chain is built from TRBV10-1 and TRBJ1-2, with 7 bases matching TRBD1. Per germline, CDR1 WNHNN and CDR2 SYGVQD (reference sequence). This CDR3 spans 14 amino acids. With 8 bases clipped from V and 4 bases from J, the junction kept 10 bases outside the gene matches. The CDR3 DNA follows: TGCGCCAGCCACCCAGGGGGACAGCCCTATGGCTACACCTTC. It encodes CASHPGGQPYGYTF.

The CDR3 region has the DNA TGTGCCAGCAGCTTAGTTTGGGGGCAAGAGACCCAGTACTTC. Residues: CASSLVWGQETQYF. The rearrangement links TRBV11-2 to TRBJ2-5; D tentatively fits TRBD1 or TRBD2 (5 bases each). Germline V gene data show CDR1 as SGHAT and CDR2 as FQNNGV. The V and J ends lost 1 base and 2 bases respectively, with 8 bases between them. There are 14 residues in the CDR3.

This clonotype was seen at least ten times. J is TRBJ2-3 and V is TRBV7-9; TRBD2 aligns across 9 bases. The V segment lost 5 bases and the J segment 2 bases; nucleotides outside the gene matches: 14. CDR3 size: 18 residues. Germline CDR1 reads SEHNR; CDR2 reads FQNEAQ (reference sequence). CDR3 amino acids: CASSPSLAGDGITDTQYF. The CDR3 coding sequence is TGTGCCAGCAGCCCTAGTTTAGCGGGGGACGGGATCACAGATACGCAGTATTTT.

This clonotype has just a few counts. The chain employs TRBV19 and TRBJ2-7; D unresolved. This CDR3 has 14 residues. In germline, CDR1 is LNHDA, CDR2 SQIVND (reference sequence). V gave up 4 bases and J gave up 1 base, with 11 bases separating them. The CDR3 coding sequence is TGTGCCAGTAGTACCCCTGGCGGATCCTACGAGCAGTACTTC. Translated: CASSTPGGSYEQYF.

The chain recombines TRBV20-1 with TRBJ1-1; 8 nucleotides line up with TRBD1. Germline lookup yields CDR1 DFQATT and CDR2 SNEGSKA (reference sequence). The CDR3 totals 15 residues. V dropped 6 bases and J dropped 0; count of bases not matched to a gene: 9. The CDR3 region is CSASDRATMNTEAFF. CDR3 DNA: TGCAGTGCATCGGACAGGGCTACCATGAACACTGAAGCTTTCTTT.

This chain connects TRBV4-2 to TRBJ2-3, with TRBD2 matching 10 bases. CDR3 length: 16 amino acids. Unmatched junction bases numbered 3, after V lost 1 base and J lost 2 bases. Germline-derived CDR1 and CDR2 are LGHNA and YNFKEQ. The CDR3 loop is CASSQASGGTTDTQYF. The CDR3, as DNA: TGTGCCAGCAGCCAAGCTAGCGGGGGAACCACAGATACGCAGTATTTT.